This entry lists 32 T cell receptor beta chains sequenced from one sample in a study of T-cell reconstitution after alpha-beta-depleted transplantation in children. The library targeted TCRbeta and was prepared with unique molecular identifiers. TCRdb ran MiXCR on the PCR reads and lists one entry per CDR3 protein. The sample has hundreds of thousands of distinct CDR3 sequences; under 15% are singletons. Sequenced here: PBMCs, mostly from graft donor cells, sampled 360 days after TCRalphabeta/CD19-depleted stem cell transplant. All receptors come from a male patient between 10 and 17 years old who had a stem cell transplant for acute myeloid leukemia, so the T cells may come from the graft donor.

Many counts were recorded for this clonotype. The chain carries TRBV6-2 or TRBV6-3 and TRBJ2-7; D unresolved. Germline V gives CDR1 MNHEY, CDR2 SVGEGT. Deletions cut 5 bases from V and 3 bases from J, with 5 bases between. The length of the CDR3 is 11 residues. The CDR3 loop is CASSKNYEQYF. The CDR3 DNA follows: TGTGCCAGCAGTAAAAACTACGAGCAGTACTTC.

The sample holds a few counts of this clonotype. The gene calls are TRBV12-3 or TRBV12-4 and TRBJ2-3; 7 bases line up with TRBD2. CDR3 length: 15 amino acids. V trimming: 6 bases; J trimming: 0 bases; junction bases outside the gene matches: 6. CDR3 sequence (DNA): TGTGCCAGCAGACTCACTAGCGCAAGCACAGATACGCAGTATTTT. Translation: CASRLTSASTDTQYF.

Comments on this clonotype: An end of the junction does not agree with germline; a read error may underlie this. V gene TRBV28 combines with J gene TRBJ2-2; 9 bases match TRBD1. Germline V gene sequence: CDR1 MDHEN, CDR2 SYDVKM. This CDR3 is 16 amino acids long. In DNA, the CDR3 is TGTGCCAGCAGTTTTTGGGACAGGGCATCCACCGGGGAGCTGTATTTT. As protein: CASSFWDRASTGELYF.

At least ten counts were recorded for this clonotype. The chain joins TRBV5-1 to TRBJ2-7, with D unresolved. The CDR3 is 14 residues long. The germline V and J ends were trimmed by 6 bases and 1 base, with 14 bases remaining between them. Germline V gives CDR1 SGHRS, CDR2 YFSETQ. The CDR3 nucleotides are TGCGCCAGCACCATCACAGCAGGTTCCTACGAGCAGTACTTC. It yields the protein CASTITAGSYEQYF.

This clonotype was seen a few times. The V call is TRBV29-1, the J call TRBJ1-2, with 7 bases identical to TRBD1. The V segment lost 5 bases and the J segment 8 bases; nucleotides outside the gene matches: 5. CDR1 is SQVTM, CDR2 ANQGSEA, per germline. The CDR3 totals 11 residues. The DNA for the CDR3 is TGCAGCGTTCTGACAGGGTACGGCTACACCTTC. This sequence encodes CSVLTGYGYTF.

V usage is TRBV28 and J usage is TRBJ2-5; TRBD1 aligns across 7 bases. V shed 7 bases and J 4 bases; nucleotides not matched to a gene: 12. Germline V gene data show CDR1 as MDHEN and CDR2 as SYDVKM. The CDR3 covers 15 residues. The CDR3 region is CASILGTVPGETQYF. The CDR3 DNA is TGTGCCAGCATCCTCGGGACAGTACCAGGAGAGACCCAGTACTTC.

The chain has TRBV11-3 and TRBJ2-1; 12 bases align to TRBD2. Losses at the gene ends were 2 bases for V and 6 bases for J; bases not matched to a gene: 2. The CDR3 runs to 15 residues. The germline V gene encodes CDR1 SGHNT and CDR2 YENEEA. In nucleotides, the CDR3 is TGTGCCAGCAGCTTATCTAGCGGGAGGGCCAATGAGCAGTTCTTC. This sequence encodes CASSLSSGRANEQFF.

This clonotype was counted a few times. The chain links TRBV28 to TRBJ2-7, with D uncertain. Trimming cost V 3 bases and J 4 bases, with 7 bases left between them. The CDR3 is 12 amino acids. Germline-derived CDR1 and CDR2 are MDHEN and SYDVKM. In DNA, the CDR3 is TGTGCCAGCAGTTTGATGGAATACGAGCAGTACTTC. It codes for CASSLMEYEQYF.

The gene calls are TRBV10-3 and TRBJ1-2; D is perhaps TRBD1 (6 bases). CDR3 length: 12 amino acids. Per the germline V gene, CDR1 is ENHRY and CDR2 is SYGVKD. Trimming cost V 10 bases and J 4 bases, with 13 bases left between them. The CDR3 protein is CASRDTIYGYTF. The CDR3 DNA sequence: TGTGCCAGCCGGGACACTATCTATGGCTACACCTTC.

The sample holds a few counts of this clonotype. CDR3: CASTLTGGAGELFF. The CDR3 nucleotides read TGTGCCAGCACCCTGACGGGCGGAGCCGGGGAGCTGTTTTTT. The chain uses TRBV25-1 and TRBJ2-2; D unresolved. Trimming shortened V by 7 bases and J by 6 bases, and 15 bases separated the two germline ends. Germline assignment: CDR1 MGHDK and CDR2 SYGVNS. The CDR3 has 14 amino acids.

This clonotype was recorded at least ten times. The chain recombines TRBV11-2 with TRBJ2-3; 10 nucleotides agree with TRBD2. The CDR3 is 19 amino acids. With 0 bases clipped from V and 1 base from J, the junction kept 10 bases outside the gene matches. CDR1 is SGHAT, CDR2 FQNNGV, per germline. In nucleotides, the CDR3 is TGTGCCAGCAGCTTAGAAGCTAGCGGGAGATTAGGCGGCACAGATACGCAGTATTTT. It specifies CASSLEASGRLGGTDTQYF.

This chain uses TRBV20-1 with TRBJ2-1, with D possibly TRBD1 on 5 matching bases. The CDR3 has 13 amino acids. Per the germline V gene, CDR1 is DFQATT and CDR2 is SNEGSKA (reference sequence). The CDR3 loop is CSPPWGTPNEQFF. Here the CDR3 DNA reads TGCAGCCCCCCGTGGGGCACCCCCAATGAGCAGTTCTTC.

This clonotype was picked up many times. CDR3 nucleotide sequence: TGTGCCAGCAGTCGCGCCGGACTAGCGGGAGCTTCCGAGCAGTACTTC. Protein: CASSRAGLAGASEQYF. This sequence joins TRBV6-2 or TRBV6-3 and TRBJ2-7; 13 bases match TRBD2. The germline V gene has CDR1 MNHEY and CDR2 SVGEGT. With 5 bases clipped from V and 6 bases from J, the junction kept 10 bases outside the gene matches. The CDR3 extends over 16 amino acids.

The chain employs TRBV3-1 and TRBJ2-7, with D tentatively TRBD1 or TRBD2 (5 bases each). Germline CDR1 and CDR2: LGHDT and YNNKEL (reference sequence). There are 16 residues in the CDR3. Trimming stripped 4 bases from V and 3 bases from J, with 19 bases between. The CDR3 sequence: CASSPRGSSYLYEQYF. DNA for the CDR3: TGTGCCAGCAGCCCTCGGGGCTCGAGTTATCTCTACGAGCAGTACTTC.

There are a few counts of this clonotype. The chain employs TRBV12-3 or TRBV12-4 and TRBJ1-2; 9 bases are shared with TRBD1. This CDR3 comprises 14 residues. V lost 6 bases, J lost 2 bases, and 4 bases stayed unmatched. The CDR3 DNA reads as TGTGCCAGCAGCCCGGACAGGGGCAACTATGGCTACACCTTC. Translated: CASSPDRGNYGYTF.

V is TRBV7-2 and J is TRBJ2-3; tentative D call: TRBD2 (6 bases). This CDR3 region has 17 residues. Trimming cost V 5 bases and J 2 bases, with 20 bases left between them. Germline V lookup: CDR1 SGHTA, CDR2 FQGNSA. CDR3 sequence (DNA): TGTGCCAGCAGCCCGATCGGTCCAGCGGGTATCACAGATACGCAGTATTTT. Its protein is CASSPIGPAGITDTQYF. The entire variable domain, with the rest obtained from reference TRBV7-2 and TRBJ2-3, is as follows: GAGVSQSPSNKVTEKGKDVELRCDPISGHTALYWYRQSLGQGLEFLIYFQGNSAPDKSGLPSDRFSAERTGGSVSTLTIQRTQQEDSAVYLCASSPIGPAGITDTQYFGPGTRLTVL.

This clonotype was counted between two and nine times. The chain uses TRBV7-9 and TRBJ2-7; 7 nucleotides agree with TRBD2. The V gene end was trimmed by 1 base and the J gene end by 7 bases; junction bases not matched to a gene: 7. Looked up from germline, CDR1 is SEHNR and CDR2 is FQNEAQ (reference sequence). CDR3 length: 14 amino acids. The CDR3 DNA reads as TGTGCCAGCAGCTTAGGACTAGCTCCTCAAGAGCAGTACTTC. Its protein product is CASSLGLAPQEQYF.

This clonotype was seen ten or more times. The chain links TRBV29-1 to TRBJ2-1, with TRBD2 as a possible D gene (7 bases). The CDR3 sequence is 13 residues long. The V gene lost 3 bases and the J gene lost 6 bases, with 12 bases spanning the gap. Germline CDR1 is SQVTM and CDR2 is ANQGSEA. The CDR3 sequence is CSVEGGGPNEQFF. The CDR3 DNA follows: TGCAGCGTTGAGGGAGGGGGGCCCAATGAGCAGTTCTTC.

The chain links TRBV4-3 to TRBJ2-1, with 10 bases fitting TRBD2. V lost 0 bases, J lost 4 bases, and 9 bases stayed unmatched. The CDR3 has 18 amino acids. Germline CDR1 is LGHNA and CDR2 is YSLEER. The CDR3 nucleotides read TGCGCCAGCAGCCAAGATAGGACTAGCGGAGTAAGTTACAATGAGCAGTTCTTC. Protein sequence: CASSQDRTSGVSYNEQFF.

The V and J genes are TRBV7-8 and TRBJ2-5; D unresolved. The V end lost 1 base, the J end lost 2 bases, and 14 bases lay between the germline ends. CDR1 is SGHVS and CDR2 is FQNEAQ in the germline V gene. CDR3 length: 16 amino acids. The CDR3 DNA reads as TGTGCCAGCAGCTTAGTTCTTCCTGGGCCACAAGAGACCCAGTACTTC. Translated, it gives CASSLVLPGPQETQYF.

In this sample, this clonotype turned up many times. The chain is built from TRBV29-1 and TRBJ2-5, with D hard to call. The CDR3 runs 12 residues. From germline, CDR1 is SQVTM and CDR2 ANQGSEA. The V gene lost 7 bases and the J gene lost 0 bases, with 9 bases spanning the gap. In DNA form, the CDR3 reads TGCAGCGGGAGTATAAACCAAGAGACCCAGTACTTC. Translation gives CSGSINQETQYF.

The chain uses TRBV20-1 and TRBJ2-2, with TRBD1 matching 8 bases. The germline CDR1 and CDR2 sequences are DFQATT and SNEGSKA (reference sequence). The junction had 2 bases not matched to a gene; V was cut back by 5 bases and J by 6 bases. The CDR3 length is 12 residues. CDR3 bases: TGCAGTGCTGACAGGGGTCCCGGGGAGCTGTTTTTT. It encodes CSADRGPGELFF.

V usage is TRBV5-1 and J usage is TRBJ2-3, with 8 bases lining up with TRBD2. This CDR3 comprises 15 residues. V dropped 4 bases and J dropped 1; count of bases not matched to a gene: 5. Germline V lookup: CDR1 SGHRS, CDR2 YFSETQ. The CDR3 region is CASSVAGTGTDTQYF. In DNA form, the CDR3 reads TGCGCCAGCAGCGTAGCGGGGACGGGCACAGATACGCAGTATTTT. Based on the CDR3 plus reference TRBV5-1 and TRBJ2-3, the full variable domain is KAGVTQTPRYLIKTRGQQVTLSCSPISGHRSVSWYQQTPGQGLQFLFEYFSETQRNKGNFPGRFSGRQFSNSRSEMNVSTLELGDSALYLCASSVAGTGTDTQYFGPGTRLTVL.

There are many counts of this clonotype. This chain uses TRBV5-1 with TRBJ2-1; D perhaps matches TRBD1 (6 bases). Per the germline V gene, CDR1 is SGHRS and CDR2 is YFSETQ. V was clipped by 1 base and J by 8 bases, with 16 bases between them. CDR3 length: 15 residues. The CDR3 is CASSLSAGAGDEQFF. CDR3 coding DNA: TGCGCCAGCAGCTTGTCGGCAGGGGCAGGAGATGAGCAGTTCTTC.

This clonotype has a handful of counts. V is TRBV12-3 or TRBV12-4 and J is TRBJ2-4, with D tentatively TRBD1 (6 bases). V was shortened by 2 bases and J by 9 bases, with 23 bases between the two germline ends. The CDR3 consists of 17 residues. CDR3 DNA sequence: TGTGCCAGCAGTTTATTGTCAGGGGAGAACACCTGGAGCATTCAGTACTTC. Its protein product is CASSLLSGENTWSIQYF.

The CDR3 region is CASSYTGVSYNEQFF. The CDR3, as DNA: TGCGCCAGCAGCTATACAGGGGTTTCCTACAATGAGCAGTTCTTC. The V gene is TRBV5-1, the J gene TRBJ2-1; TRBD1 aligns across 7 bases. Germline CDR1 reads SGHRS; CDR2 reads YFSETQ. The V segment lost 3 bases and the J segment 1 base; nucleotides outside the gene matches: 4. CDR3 size: 15 residues.

This clonotype was seen a handful of times. The V and J genes are TRBV11-2 and TRBJ2-5; perhaps TRBD1 as D (5 bases). The CDR3 loop spans 16 amino acids. In germline, CDR1 is SGHAT, CDR2 FQNNGV. V dropped 0 bases and J dropped 3 bases, with 14 bases sitting between them. CDR3 loop: CASSLDLWAGKETQYF. CDR3 nucleotide sequence: TGTGCCAGCAGCTTAGATCTTTGGGCAGGGAAAGAGACCCAGTACTTC.

This clonotype was observed a handful of times. The CDR3 is CASSLAPQGIYEQYF. As DNA, the CDR3 is TGTGCCAGCAGCTTGGCCCCACAGGGAATCTACGAGCAGTACTTC. This chain connects TRBV5-6 to TRBJ2-7, with D perhaps TRBD1 (6 bases). Germline CDR1 reads SGHDT; CDR2 reads YYEEEE. The ends were cut back, 0 bases at V and 3 bases at J, with 13 bases in the middle. This CDR3 is 15 amino acids long.

The chain links TRBV29-1 to TRBJ1-2, with 7 bases identical to TRBD1. Germline CDR1 and CDR2: SQVTM and ANQGSEA. There are 13 residues in the CDR3. V lost 3 bases, J lost 4 bases, and 5 bases stayed unmatched. The DNA of the CDR3 is TGCAGCGTTGACAGCAGGGGGGTCTATGGCTACACCTTC. Amino acid sequence: CSVDSRGVYGYTF.

The chain has TRBV20-1 and TRBJ2-2, with D perhaps TRBD2 (6 bases). This CDR3 contains 14 residues. In germline, CDR1 is DFQATT, CDR2 SNEGSKA (reference sequence). The V end lost 3 bases, the J end lost 3 bases, and 11 bases lay between the germline ends. CDR3 DNA sequence: TGCAGTGCTAGGGGGGGATCTTACACCGGGGAGCTGTTTTTT. This codes for CSARGGSYTGELFF.

In this sample, this clonotype turned up a few times. V and J are TRBV7-2 and TRBJ2-2, with D possibly being TRBD1 (5 bases). V was pared by 3 bases and J by 4 bases, with 12 bases between. CDR3 size: 15 residues. Per the germline V gene, CDR1 is SGHTA and CDR2 is FQGNSA. Here the CDR3 DNA reads TGTGCCAGCAGCTTCGTTACAGGCATCACCGGGGAGCTGTTTTTT. It yields the protein CASSFVTGITGELFF.

This clonotype has only a few counts. The CDR3 sequence: CAWSGVATLAKNIQYF. In DNA, the CDR3 is TGTGCCTGGAGCGGCGTGGCAACTCTAGCCAAAAACATTCAGTACTTC. The chain combines TRBV30 with TRBJ2-4; no firm D call. Between the trimmed V and J ends, which lost 3 bases and 0 bases, there was a span of 15 bases. The germline gives CDR1 GTSNPN, CDR2 SVGIG (reference sequence). This CDR3 comprises 16 residues.